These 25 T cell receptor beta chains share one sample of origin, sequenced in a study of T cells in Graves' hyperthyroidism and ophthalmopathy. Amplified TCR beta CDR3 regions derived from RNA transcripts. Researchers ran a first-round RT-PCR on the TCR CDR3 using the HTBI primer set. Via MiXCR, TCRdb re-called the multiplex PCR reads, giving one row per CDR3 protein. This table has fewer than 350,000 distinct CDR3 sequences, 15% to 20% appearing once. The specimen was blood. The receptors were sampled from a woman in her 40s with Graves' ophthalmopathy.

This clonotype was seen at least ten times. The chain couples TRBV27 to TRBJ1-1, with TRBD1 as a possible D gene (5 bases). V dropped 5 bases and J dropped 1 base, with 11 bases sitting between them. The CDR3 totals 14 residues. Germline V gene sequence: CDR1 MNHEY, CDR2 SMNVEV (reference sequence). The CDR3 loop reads CASSPLDRNTEAFF. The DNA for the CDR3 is TGTGCCAGCAGTCCCCTCGACAGGAACACTGAAGCTTTCTTT.

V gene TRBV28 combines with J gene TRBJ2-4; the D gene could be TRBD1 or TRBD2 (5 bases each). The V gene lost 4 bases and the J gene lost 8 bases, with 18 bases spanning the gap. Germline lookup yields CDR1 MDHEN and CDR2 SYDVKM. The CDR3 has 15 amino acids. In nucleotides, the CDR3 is TGTGCCAGCAGTTCCCACCCCGAGGGGCAAGACATTCAGTACTTC. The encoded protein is CASSSHPEGQDIQYF.

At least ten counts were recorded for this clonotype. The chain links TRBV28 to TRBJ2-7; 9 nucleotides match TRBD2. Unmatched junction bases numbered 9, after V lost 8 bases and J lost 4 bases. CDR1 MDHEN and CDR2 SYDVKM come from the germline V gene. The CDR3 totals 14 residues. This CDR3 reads CASRGGRDPYEQYF. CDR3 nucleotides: TGTGCCAGCCGAGGCGGGAGGGACCCATACGAGCAGTACTTC.

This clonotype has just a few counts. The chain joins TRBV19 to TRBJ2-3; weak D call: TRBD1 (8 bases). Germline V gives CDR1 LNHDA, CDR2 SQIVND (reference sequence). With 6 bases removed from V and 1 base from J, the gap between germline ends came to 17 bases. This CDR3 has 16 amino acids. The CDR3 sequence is CASRQGGRSGTDTQYF. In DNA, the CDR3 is TGTGCCAGTAGACAGGGGGGGCGGTCGGGCACAGATACGCAGTATTTT.

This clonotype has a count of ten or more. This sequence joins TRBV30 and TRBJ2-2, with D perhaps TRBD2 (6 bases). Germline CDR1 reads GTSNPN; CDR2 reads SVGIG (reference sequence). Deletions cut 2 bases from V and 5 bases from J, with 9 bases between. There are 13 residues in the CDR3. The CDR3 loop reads CAWSPGGTGELFF. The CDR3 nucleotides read TGTGCCTGGAGTCCCGGAGGGACCGGGGAGCTGTTTTTT. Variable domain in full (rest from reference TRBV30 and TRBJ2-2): SQTIHQWPATLVQPVGSPLSLECTVEGTSNPNLYWYRQAAGRGLQLLFYSVGIGQISSEVPQNLSASRPQDRQFILSSKKLLLSDSGFYLCAWSPGGTGELFFGEGSRLTVL.

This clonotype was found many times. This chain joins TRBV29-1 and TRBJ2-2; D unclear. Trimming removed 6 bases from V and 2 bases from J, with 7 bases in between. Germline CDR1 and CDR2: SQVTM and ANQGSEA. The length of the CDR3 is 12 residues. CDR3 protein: CSVVDNTGELFF. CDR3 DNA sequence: TGCAGCGTCGTAGACAACACCGGGGAGCTGTTTTTT.

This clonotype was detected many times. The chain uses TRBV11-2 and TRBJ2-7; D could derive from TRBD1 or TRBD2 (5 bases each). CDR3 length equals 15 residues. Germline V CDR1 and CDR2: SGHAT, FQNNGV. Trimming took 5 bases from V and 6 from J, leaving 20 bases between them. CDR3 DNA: TGTGCCAGCAGCCTCCAGGGAAACCCCACTAGCGAGCAGTACTTC. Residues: CASSLQGNPTSEQYF.

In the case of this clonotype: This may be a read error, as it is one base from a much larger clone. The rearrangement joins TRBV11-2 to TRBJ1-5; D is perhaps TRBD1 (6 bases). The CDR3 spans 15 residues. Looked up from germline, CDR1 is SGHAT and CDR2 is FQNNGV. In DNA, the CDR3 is TGTGGCAGCAGCTTAGGGGGGGGCCCCGAACAGCCCCAGCATTTT. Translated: CGSSLGGGPEQPQHF.

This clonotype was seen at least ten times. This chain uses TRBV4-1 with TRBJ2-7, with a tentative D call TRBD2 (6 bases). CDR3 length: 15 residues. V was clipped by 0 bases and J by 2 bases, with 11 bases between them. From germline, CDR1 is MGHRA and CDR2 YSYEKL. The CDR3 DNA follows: TGCGCCAGCAGCCAAGATCCAGGAGGGACCTACGAGCAGTACTTC. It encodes CASSQDPGGTYEQYF.

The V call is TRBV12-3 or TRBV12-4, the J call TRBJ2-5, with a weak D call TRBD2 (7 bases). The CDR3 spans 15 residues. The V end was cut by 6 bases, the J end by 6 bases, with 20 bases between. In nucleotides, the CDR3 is TGTGCCAGCAGCATTAGGGGGGGGGATCTGAAGACCCAGTACTTC. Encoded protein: CASSIRGGDLKTQYF.

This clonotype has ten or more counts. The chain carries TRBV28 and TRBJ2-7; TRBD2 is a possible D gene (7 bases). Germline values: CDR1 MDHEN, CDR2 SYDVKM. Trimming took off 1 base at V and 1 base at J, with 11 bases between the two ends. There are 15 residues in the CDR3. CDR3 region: CASSLSRGASYEQYF. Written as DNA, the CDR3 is TGTGCCAGCAGTTTATCCCGGGGGGCTTCCTACGAGCAGTACTTC.

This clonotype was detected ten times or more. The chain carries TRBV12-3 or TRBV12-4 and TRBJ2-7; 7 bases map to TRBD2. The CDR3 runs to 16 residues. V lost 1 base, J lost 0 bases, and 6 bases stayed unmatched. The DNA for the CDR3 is TGTGCCAGCAGTTTAGGGGGGGGAGTGGGCTCCTACGAGCAGTACTTC. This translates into CASSLGGGVGSYEQYF.

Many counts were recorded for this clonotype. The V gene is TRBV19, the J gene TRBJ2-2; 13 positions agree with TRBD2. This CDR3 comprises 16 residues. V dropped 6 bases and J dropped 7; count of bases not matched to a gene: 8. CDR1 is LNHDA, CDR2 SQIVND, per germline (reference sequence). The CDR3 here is CASREGLAGAIGELFF. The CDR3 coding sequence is TGTGCCAGTAGGGAAGGACTAGCGGGAGCCATCGGGGAGCTGTTTTTT. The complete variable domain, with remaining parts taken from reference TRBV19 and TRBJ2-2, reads DGGITQSPKYLFRKEGQNVTLSCEQNLNHDAMYWYRQDPGQGLRLIYYSQIVNDFQKGDIAEGYSVSREKKESFPLTVTSAQKNPTAFYLCASREGLAGAIGELFFGEGSRLTVL.

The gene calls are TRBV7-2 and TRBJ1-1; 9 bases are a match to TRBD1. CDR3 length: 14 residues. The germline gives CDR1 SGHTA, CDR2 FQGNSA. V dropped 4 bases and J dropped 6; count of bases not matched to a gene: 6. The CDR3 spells CASSWGDRAPEAFF. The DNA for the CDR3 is TGTGCCAGCAGCTGGGGGGACAGGGCCCCTGAAGCTTTCTTT.

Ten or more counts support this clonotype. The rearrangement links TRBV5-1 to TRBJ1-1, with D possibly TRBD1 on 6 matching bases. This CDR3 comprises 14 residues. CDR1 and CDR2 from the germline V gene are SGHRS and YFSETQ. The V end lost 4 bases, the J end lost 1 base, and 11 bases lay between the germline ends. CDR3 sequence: CASSAGVANTEAFF. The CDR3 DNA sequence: TGCGCCAGCAGCGCAGGGGTTGCGAACACTGAAGCTTTCTTT.

CDR3 residues: CASSLTGQGGEQYF. In DNA form, the CDR3 reads TGTGCCAGCAGCTTAACGGGACAGGGAGGAGAGCAGTACTTC. The chain uses TRBV7-6 and TRBJ2-7; 9 positions match TRBD1. Per the germline V gene, CDR1 is SGHVS and CDR2 is FNYEAQ. This CDR3 region has 14 residues. Trimming removed 2 bases from V and 7 bases from J; junction bases left unmatched: 6.

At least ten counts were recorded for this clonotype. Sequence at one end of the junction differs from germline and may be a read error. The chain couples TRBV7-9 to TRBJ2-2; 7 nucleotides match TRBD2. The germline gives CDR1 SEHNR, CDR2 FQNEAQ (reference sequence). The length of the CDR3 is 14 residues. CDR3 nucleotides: TGTGCCAGCAGCTTGAGCGGGAACGCCGGGGAGCTGTTTTTT. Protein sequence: CASSLSGNAGELFF.

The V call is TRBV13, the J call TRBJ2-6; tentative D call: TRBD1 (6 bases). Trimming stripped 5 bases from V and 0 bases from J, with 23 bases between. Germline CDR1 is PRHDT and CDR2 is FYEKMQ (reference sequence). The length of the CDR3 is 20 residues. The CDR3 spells CASSPLYLRTEVSGANVLTF. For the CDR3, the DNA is TGTGCCAGCAGCCCCCTATACTTGAGGACAGAAGTCTCTGGGGCCAACGTCCTGACTTTC. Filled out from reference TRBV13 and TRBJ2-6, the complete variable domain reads AAGVIQSPRHLIKEKRETATLKCYPIPRHDTVYWYQQGPGQDPQFLISFYEKMQSDKGSIPDRFSAQQFSDYHSELNMSSLELGDSALYFCASSPLYLRTEVSGANVLTFGAGSRLTVL.

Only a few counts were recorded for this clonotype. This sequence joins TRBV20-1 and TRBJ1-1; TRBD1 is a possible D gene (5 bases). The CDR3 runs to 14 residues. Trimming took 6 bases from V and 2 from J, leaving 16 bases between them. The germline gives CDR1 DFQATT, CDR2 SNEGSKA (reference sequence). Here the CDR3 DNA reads TGCAGTGCCAAAATACAGGCGATTAACACTGAAGCTTTCTTT. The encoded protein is CSAKIQAINTEAFF.

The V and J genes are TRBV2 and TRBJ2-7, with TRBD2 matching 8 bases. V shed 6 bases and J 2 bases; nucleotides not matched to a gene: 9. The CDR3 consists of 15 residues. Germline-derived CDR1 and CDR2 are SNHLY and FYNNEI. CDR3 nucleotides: TGTGCCAGCAGCTTATCCGGGACTAGTCCCTACGAGCAGTACTTC. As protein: CASSLSGTSPYEQYF.

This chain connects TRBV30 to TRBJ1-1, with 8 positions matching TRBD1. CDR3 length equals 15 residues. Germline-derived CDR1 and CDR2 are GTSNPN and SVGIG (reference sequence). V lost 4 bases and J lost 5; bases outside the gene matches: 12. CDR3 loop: CAWMKTGQGRTEAFF. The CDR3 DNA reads TGTGCCTGGATGAAAACCGGACAGGGAAGAACTGAAGCTTTCTTT.

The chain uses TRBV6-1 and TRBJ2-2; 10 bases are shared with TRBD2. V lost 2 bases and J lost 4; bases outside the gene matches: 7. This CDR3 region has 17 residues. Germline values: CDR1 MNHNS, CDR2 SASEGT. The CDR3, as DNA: TGTGCCAGCAGTGAACTAGCGGGAGTTTGGGTCACCGGGGAGCTGTTTTTT. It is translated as CASSELAGVWVTGELFF.

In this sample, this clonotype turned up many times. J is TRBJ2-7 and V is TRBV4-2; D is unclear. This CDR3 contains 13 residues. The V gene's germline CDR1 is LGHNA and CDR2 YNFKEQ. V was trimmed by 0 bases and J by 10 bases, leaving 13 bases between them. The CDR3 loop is CASSQDSRASQYF. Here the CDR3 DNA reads TGTGCCAGCAGCCAAGATAGTAGAGCCTCTCAGTACTTC.

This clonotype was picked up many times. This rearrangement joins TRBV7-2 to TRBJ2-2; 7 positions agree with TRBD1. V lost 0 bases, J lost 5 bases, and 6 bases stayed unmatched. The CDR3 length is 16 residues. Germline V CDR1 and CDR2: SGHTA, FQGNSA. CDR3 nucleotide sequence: TGTGCCAGCAGCTTAGCGGACAGGCCCGGAACCGGGGAGCTGTTTTTT. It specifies CASSLADRPGTGELFF.

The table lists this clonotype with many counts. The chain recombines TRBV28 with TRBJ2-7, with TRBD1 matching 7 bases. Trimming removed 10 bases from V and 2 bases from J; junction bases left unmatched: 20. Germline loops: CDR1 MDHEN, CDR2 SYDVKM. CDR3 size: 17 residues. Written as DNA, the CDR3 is TGTGCCACCAAGACAACCTTCCCGGGACAGTGGGCCTACGAGCAGTACTTC. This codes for CATKTTFPGQWAYEQYF.